This T cell receptor beta chain was documented in a study of blood T cell repertoires in COVID-19. Study information: Italy, Spain and the United States were the sources of the convalescent and acute COVID-19 samples. T cells, B-cell-depleted T cells, or PBMCs provided the cDNA or gDNA that served as material.

The CDR3 spans 15 residues. V dropped 4 bases and J dropped 8 bases, with 15 bases sitting between them. Germline V CDR1 and CDR2: LNHDA, SQIVND (reference sequence). Authors' data handling: Amplification of reference gene primers was used by the study to estimate nucleated cell counts. Method: immunoSEQ multiplex PCR; TCRdb's copy keeps in-frame clones and lacks some. The D gene and trimming were derived from the DNA, and the V and J assignments and clone size from that table. The data contain about 76,000 clones, around 88% of them singletons. The sample taken for sequencing was peripheral blood. The chain employs TRBV19 and TRBJ1-6, with D unresolved. This receptor was obtained from a human donor in a cohort sampled during active COVID-19. The CDR3 loop is CASSRSKSPDSPLHF. The CDR3 nucleotides are TGTGCCAGTAGTAGGTCGAAGAGCCCCGATTCACCCCTCCACTTT.